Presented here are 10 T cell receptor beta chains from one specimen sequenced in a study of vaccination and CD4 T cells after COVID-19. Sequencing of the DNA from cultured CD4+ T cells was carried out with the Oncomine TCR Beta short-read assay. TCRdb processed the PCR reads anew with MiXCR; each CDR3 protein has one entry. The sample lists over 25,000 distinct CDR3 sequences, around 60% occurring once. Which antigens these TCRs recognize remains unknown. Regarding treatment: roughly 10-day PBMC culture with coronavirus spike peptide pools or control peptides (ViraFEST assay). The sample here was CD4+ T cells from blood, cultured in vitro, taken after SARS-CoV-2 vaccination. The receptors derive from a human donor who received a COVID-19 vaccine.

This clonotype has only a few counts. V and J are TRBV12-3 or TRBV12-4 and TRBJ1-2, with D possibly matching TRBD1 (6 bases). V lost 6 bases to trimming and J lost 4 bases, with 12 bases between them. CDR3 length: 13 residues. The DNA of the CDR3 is TGTGCCAGCAGCCCAACAGGGAGCTATGGCTACACCTTC. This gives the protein CASSPTGSYGYTF.

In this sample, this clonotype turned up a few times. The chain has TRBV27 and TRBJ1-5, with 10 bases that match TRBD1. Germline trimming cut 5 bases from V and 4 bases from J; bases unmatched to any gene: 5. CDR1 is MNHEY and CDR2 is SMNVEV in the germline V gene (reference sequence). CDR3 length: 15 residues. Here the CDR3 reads CASSRTGGVNQPQHF. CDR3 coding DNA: TGTGCCAGCAGTCGGACAGGGGGGGTGAATCAGCCCCAGCATTTT.

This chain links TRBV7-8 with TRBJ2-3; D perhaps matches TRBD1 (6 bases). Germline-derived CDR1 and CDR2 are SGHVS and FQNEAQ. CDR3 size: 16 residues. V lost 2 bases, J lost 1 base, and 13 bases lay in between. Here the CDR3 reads CASSLMGAFRTDTQYF. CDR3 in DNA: TGTGCCAGCAGCTTAATGGGGGCTTTTCGCACAGATACGCAGTATTTT.

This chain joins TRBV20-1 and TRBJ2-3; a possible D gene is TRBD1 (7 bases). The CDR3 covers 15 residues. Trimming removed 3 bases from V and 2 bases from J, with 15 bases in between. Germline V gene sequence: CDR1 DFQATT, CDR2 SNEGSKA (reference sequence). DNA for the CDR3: TGCAGTGCTAGGAGGGGGCGGGGAGACACAGATACGCAGTATTTT. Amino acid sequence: CSARRGRGDTDTQYF.

The CDR3 loop is CASSSGQGTNTEAFF. In nucleotides, the CDR3 is TGTGCCAGCAGTTCGGGACAGGGGACCAACACTGAAGCTTTCTTT. The genes are TRBV12-3 or TRBV12-4 and TRBJ1-1, with 10 nucleotides matching TRBD1. The junction had 4 bases not matched to a gene; V was cut back by 4 bases and J by 2 bases. The CDR3 covers 15 residues.

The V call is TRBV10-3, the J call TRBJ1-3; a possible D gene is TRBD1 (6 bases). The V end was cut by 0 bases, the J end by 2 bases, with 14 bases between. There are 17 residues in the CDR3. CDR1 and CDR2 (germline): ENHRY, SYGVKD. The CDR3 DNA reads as TGTGCCATCAGTGAGTCAGGGGGGCCAAGTCCTGGAAACACCATATATTTT. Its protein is CAISESGGPSPGNTIYF.

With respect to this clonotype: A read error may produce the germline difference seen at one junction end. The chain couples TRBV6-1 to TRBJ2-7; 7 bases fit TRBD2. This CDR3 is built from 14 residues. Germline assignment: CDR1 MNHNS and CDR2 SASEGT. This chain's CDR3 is CASRAYPLGGVLSF. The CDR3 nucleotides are TGTGCCAGCCGGGCCTACCCTTTGGGGGGGGTTTTGAGCTTC.

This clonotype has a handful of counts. CDR3 DNA: TGTGCCAGCAGCGTGACAGGAGACTCCTACGAGCAGTACTTC. It codes for CASSVTGDSYEQYF. The V gene is TRBV7-8, the J gene TRBJ2-7; possibly TRBD1 for D (6 bases). Germline V lookup: CDR1 SGHVS, CDR2 FQNEAQ. The CDR3 has 14 amino acids. V shed 5 bases and J shed 0 bases, with 11 bases lying between them.

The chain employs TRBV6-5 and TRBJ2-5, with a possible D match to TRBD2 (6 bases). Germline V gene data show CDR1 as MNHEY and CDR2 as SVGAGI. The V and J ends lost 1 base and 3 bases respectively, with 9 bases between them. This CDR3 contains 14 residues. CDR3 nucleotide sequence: TGTGCCAGCAGTTACTACGGCGGGGAAGAGACCCAGTACTTC. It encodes CASSYYGGEETQYF.

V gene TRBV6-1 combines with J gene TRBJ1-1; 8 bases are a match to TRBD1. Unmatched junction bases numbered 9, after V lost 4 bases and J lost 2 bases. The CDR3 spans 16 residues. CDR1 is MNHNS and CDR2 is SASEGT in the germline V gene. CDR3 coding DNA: TGTGCCAGCAGTGCACACACGGACAGGGCTAACACTGAAGCTTTCTTT. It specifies CASSAHTDRANTEAFF.